These T cell receptor beta chains were read from a single sample in a study of blood T cell repertoires in COVID-19. This table comes from immunoSEQ multiplex PCR, and its TCRdb copy is limited to in-frame clones, with some not included. Of under 250,000 clones listed, 85% are singletons. Source material: peripheral blood. The origin of the receptors is a woman aged 65 to 85 with COVID-19, enrolled during active disease. Both conserved end residues are part of each CDR3. Fields, in order: D gene, CDR3 length, J gene, clone size, V gene, CDR3 protein, CDR3 DNA. The D gene is left open where the match is weak. Clone size, where shown, is once, few, many, or a class for clones that have expanded.

TRBD1 12 TRBJ1-1 few TRBV12-3/TRBV12-4 CASSLSGGKAFF TGTGCCAGCAGTTTATCAGGGGGGAAAGCTTTCTTT
- 13 TRBJ1-1 - TRBV7-8 CASSFWGDTEAFF TGTGCCAGCAGCTTCTGGGGGGACACTGAAGCTTTCTTT
TRBD1 16 TRBJ1-2 - TRBV7-2 CASSLGGTGSNYGYTF TGTGCCAGCAGCTTAGGCGGGACAGGGTCTAACTATGGCTACACCTTC
- 16 TRBJ1-6 - TRBV11-2 CASSSWAGGLNSPLHF TGTGCCAGCAGCTCTTGGGCGGGGGGGCTGAATTCACCCCTCCACTTT
TRBD1 15 TRBJ1-1 once TRBV2 CASSGTTGEVTEAFF TGTGCCAGCAGCGGAACCACAGGGGAGGTCACTGAAGCTTTCTTT
- 13 TRBJ2-1 - TRBV24-1 CATSDGGNNEQFF TGTGCCACCAGTGATGGCGGAAACAATGAGCAGTTCTTC
TRBD1 14 TRBJ1-2 - TRBV7-9 CASSLIDRGAGYTF TGTGCCAGCAGCTTAATTGACAGGGGAGCCGGCTACACCTTC
- 12 TRBJ2-7 - TRBV11-3 CASSSNRYEQYF TGTGCCAGCAGCTCGAACAGGTACGAGCAGTACTTC
TRBD1 15 TRBJ1-5 once TRBV19 CASSTPGQLVQPQHF TGTGCCAGTAGTACGCCGGGACAGTTGGTTCAGCCCCAGCATTTT
- 14 TRBJ2-2 - TRBV2 CASSGGRGSGELFF TGTGCCAGCAGCGGAGGACGGGGTAGTGGGGAGCTGTTTTTT
TRBD1 15 TRBJ1-1 - TRBV19 CASSRTGGADTEAFF TGTGCCAGTAGCAGGACAGGGGGCGCGGACACTGAAGCTTTCTTT
- 12 TRBJ1-2 - TRBV4-1 CASSQVAGDYTF TGCGCCAGCAGCCAAGTCGCAGGGGACTACACCTTC
- 14 TRBJ1-5 - TRBV7-9 CASSPARGNQPQHF TGTGCCAGCAGCCCAGCACGAGGGAATCAGCCCCAGCATTTT
TRBD1 13 TRBJ1-1 - TRBV4-2 CASSGQGVTEAFF TGTGCCAGCAGTGGCCAGGGGGTCACTGAAGCTTTCTTT
- 15 TRBJ1-2 - TRBV19 CASSRTEVPLYGYTF TGTGCCAGTAGTAGGACAGAGGTTCCGCTTTATGGCTACACCTTC
TRBD1 14 TRBJ1-1 - TRBV7-9 CASIPGQGETEAFF TGTGCCAGCATCCCGGGACAGGGGGAAACTGAAGCTTTCTTT
TRBD2 16 TRBJ2-2 - TRBV9 CASSVVSGADTGELFF TGTGCCAGCAGCGTAGTTAGCGGGGCGGACACCGGGGAGCTGTTTTTT
TRBD1 16 TRBJ1-2 - TRBV4-3 CASSQEPGQGEYGYTF TGCGCCAGCAGCCAAGAACCGGGACAGGGTGAATATGGCTACACCTTC
- 14 TRBJ1-1 - TRBV5-1 CASSLEGLGTEAFF TGCGCCAGCAGCTTGGAAGGACTAGGAACTGAAGCTTTCTTT
TRBD1 17 TRBJ1-1 - TRBV19 CASSIGGQGIMNTEAFF TGTGCCAGTAGTATAGGGGGACAGGGAATCATGAACACTGAAGCTTTCTTT
TRBD1 14 TRBJ1-1 - TRBV4-3 CASTKGQGNTEAFF TGCGCCAGCACCAAGGGACAGGGGAACACTGAAGCTTTCTTT
- 18 TRBJ2-2 few TRBV5-6 CASSLGRIRGINTGELFF TGTGCCAGCAGCTTGGGACGGATTAGGGGAATTAACACCGGGGAGCTGTTTTTT
TRBD1 14 TRBJ1-5 - TRBV29-1 CSVRDRGPEEPQHF TGCAGCGTCCGGGACAGGGGCCCTGAAGAGCCCCAGCATTTT
TRBD2 15 TRBJ2-1 - TRBV19 CASTKGLAGLNEQFF TGTGCCAGTACCAAGGGACTAGCGGGATTGAATGAGCAGTTCTTC
TRBD1 15 TRBJ1-5 once TRBV19 CASSIRDSFTQPQHF TGTGCCAGTAGTATCCGGGACAGTTTTACTCAGCCCCAGCATTTT
- 13 TRBJ2-2 - TRBV4-2 CASSQEVRRELFF TGTGCCAGCAGCCAAGAGGTGCGGAGAGAGCTGTTTTTT
- 14 TRBJ2-7 - TRBV18 CASSPQGGIYEQYF TGTGCCAGCTCACCACAAGGGGGTATCTACGAGCAGTACTTC
- 13 TRBJ1-3 - TRBV9 CASARGPGNTIYF TGTGCCAGCGCGCGGGGGCCTGGAAACACCATATATTTT
- 15 TRBJ1-3 - TRBV11-2 CASSLGARTVNTIYF TGTGCCAGCAGCTTAGGGGCCCGAACTGTAAACACCATATATTTT
- 14 TRBJ2-3 - TRBV18 CASSPPQNTDTQYF TGTGCCAGCTCACCACCGCAGAACACAGATACGCAGTATTTT